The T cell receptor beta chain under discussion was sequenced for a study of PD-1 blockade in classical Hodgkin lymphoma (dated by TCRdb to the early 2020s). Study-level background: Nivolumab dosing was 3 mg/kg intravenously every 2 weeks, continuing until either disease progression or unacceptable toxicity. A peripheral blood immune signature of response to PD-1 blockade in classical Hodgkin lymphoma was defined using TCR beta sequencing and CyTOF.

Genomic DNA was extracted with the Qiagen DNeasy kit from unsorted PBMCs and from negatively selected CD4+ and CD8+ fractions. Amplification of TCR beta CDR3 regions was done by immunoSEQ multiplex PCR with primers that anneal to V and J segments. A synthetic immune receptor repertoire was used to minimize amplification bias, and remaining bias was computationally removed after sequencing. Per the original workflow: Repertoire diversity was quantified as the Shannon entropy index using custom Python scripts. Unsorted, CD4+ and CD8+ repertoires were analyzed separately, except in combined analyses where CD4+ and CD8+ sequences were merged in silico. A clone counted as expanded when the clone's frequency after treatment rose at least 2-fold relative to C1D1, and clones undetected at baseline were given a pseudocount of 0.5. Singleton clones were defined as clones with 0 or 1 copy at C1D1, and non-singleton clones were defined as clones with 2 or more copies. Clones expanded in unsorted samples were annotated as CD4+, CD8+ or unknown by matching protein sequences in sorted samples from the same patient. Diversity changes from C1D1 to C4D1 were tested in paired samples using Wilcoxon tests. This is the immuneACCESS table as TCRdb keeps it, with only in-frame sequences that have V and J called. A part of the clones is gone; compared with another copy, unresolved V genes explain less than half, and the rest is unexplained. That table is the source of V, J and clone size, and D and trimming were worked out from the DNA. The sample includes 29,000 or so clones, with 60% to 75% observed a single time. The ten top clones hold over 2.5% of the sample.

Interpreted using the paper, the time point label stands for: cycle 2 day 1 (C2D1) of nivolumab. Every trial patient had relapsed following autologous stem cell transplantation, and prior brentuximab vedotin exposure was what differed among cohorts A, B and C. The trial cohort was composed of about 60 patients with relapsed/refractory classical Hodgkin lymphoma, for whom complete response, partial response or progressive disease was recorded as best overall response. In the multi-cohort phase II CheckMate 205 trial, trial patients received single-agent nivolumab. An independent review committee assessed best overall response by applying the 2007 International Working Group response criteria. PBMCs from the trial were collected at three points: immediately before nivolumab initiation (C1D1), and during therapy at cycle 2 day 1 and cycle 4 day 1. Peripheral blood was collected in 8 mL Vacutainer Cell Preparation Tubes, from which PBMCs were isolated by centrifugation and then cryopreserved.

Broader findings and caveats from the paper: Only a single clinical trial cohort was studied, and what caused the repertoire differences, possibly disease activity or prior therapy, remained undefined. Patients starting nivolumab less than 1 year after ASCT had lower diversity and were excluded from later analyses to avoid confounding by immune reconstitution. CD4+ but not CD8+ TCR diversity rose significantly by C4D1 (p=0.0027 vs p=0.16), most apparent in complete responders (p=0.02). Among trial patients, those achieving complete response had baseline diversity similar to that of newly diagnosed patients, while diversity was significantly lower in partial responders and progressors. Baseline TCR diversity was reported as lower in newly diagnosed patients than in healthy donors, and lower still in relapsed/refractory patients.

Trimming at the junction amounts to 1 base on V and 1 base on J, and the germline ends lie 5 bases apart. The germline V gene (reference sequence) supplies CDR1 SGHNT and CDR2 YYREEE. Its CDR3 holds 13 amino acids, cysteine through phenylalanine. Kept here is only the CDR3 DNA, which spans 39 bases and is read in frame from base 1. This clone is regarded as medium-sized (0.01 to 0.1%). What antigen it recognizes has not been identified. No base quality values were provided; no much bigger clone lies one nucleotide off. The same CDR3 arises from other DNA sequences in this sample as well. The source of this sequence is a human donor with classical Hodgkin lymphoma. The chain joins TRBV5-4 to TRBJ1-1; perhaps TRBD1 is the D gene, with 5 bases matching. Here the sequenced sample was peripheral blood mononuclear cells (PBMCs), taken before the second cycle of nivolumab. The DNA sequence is TGTGCCAGCAGCTTGCAGGGGAACACTGAAGCTTTCTTT. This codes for CASSLQGNTEAFF.